Only a few counts were recorded for the clone carrying this T cell receptor beta chain. V lost 3 bases to trimming and J lost 0 bases, with 17 bases between them. The germline V gene encodes CDR1 SGHDN and CDR2 FVKESK. CDR3 length equals 17 residues. This sample was taken from a study of blood T cell repertoires in COVID-19. Study information: Italy, Spain and the United States were the sources of the convalescent and acute COVID-19 samples.

Original methodology: Nucleated cell counts were estimated from reference gene primer amplification. TCRdb's table, derived via immunoSEQ multiplex PCR, lists solely in-frame clones and lacks some. Clonal size and the V and J genes are those of that table, whereas D and trimming came from the DNA. Found here are about 88,000 clones, approximately 87% of them singletons; the top ten hold roughly 11%. This sequence originates from a human donor in a cohort sampled during active COVID-19. V gene TRBV14 combines with J gene TRBJ1-2, with D possibly TRBD1 on 6 matching bases. Material for sequencing was peripheral blood. The CDR3 DNA reads TGTGCCAGCAGCCAGACCGGTTTACAGGGTCCTAACTATGGCTACACCTTC. Encoded protein: CASSQTGLQGPNYGYTF.